A single sample gave rise to the 23 T cell receptor beta chains below, sequenced in a study of identical twins. TCRdb re-called the 5' RACE reads with MiXCR, one entry per CDR3 protein. The table includes about 690,000 distinct CDR3 sequences, approximately 6.1% detected once. The sequencing sample was made of naive T cells sorted from blood. The receptors were sampled from a man between 18 and 29 years old in good health.

The sample holds a few counts of this clonotype. The J gene is TRBJ1-3, the V gene TRBV28; D call uncertain. The germline gives CDR1 MDHEN, CDR2 SYDVKM. The CDR3 extends over 13 amino acids. Trimming took off 5 bases at V and 0 bases at J, with 5 bases between the two ends. CDR3 amino acids: CASSPVSGNTIYF. The CDR3 DNA follows: TGTGCCAGCAGTCCAGTCTCTGGAAACACCATATATTTT.

The J gene is TRBJ2-1, the V gene TRBV19; no reliable D call. Germline CDR1 is LNHDA and CDR2 is SQIVND (reference sequence). V lost 5 bases, J lost 10 bases, and 12 bases lay in between. There are 12 residues in the CDR3. CDR3 DNA: TGTGCCAGTAGTTCGCAGGTAGGCGAGCAGTTCTTC. Translating gives CASSSQVGEQFF.

The chain links TRBV7-9 to TRBJ2-1; the D is unclear. The CDR3 totals 14 residues. Looked up from germline, CDR1 is SEHNR and CDR2 is FQNEAQ (reference sequence). V was pared by 8 bases and J by 3 bases, with 14 bases between. The CDR3: CASLAEQSYNEQFF. CDR3 in DNA: TGTGCCAGCCTCGCCGAGCAGAGCTACAATGAGCAGTTCTTC.

The rearrangement links TRBV7-9 to TRBJ1-4; the D gene is possibly TRBD1 (6 bases). Germline V gene sequence: CDR1 SEHNR, CDR2 FQNEAQ (reference sequence). CDR3 length: 15 amino acids. Trimming removed 2 bases at V and 5 bases at J, with 12 bases between. CDR3 amino acids: CASSLWGHENEKLFF. In DNA, the CDR3 is TGTGCCAGCAGCTTATGGGGACACGAAAATGAAAAACTGTTTTTT.

This clonotype was seen repeatedly, ten times or more. This sequence joins TRBV25-1 and TRBJ2-5, with D tentatively TRBD1 (5 bases). This CDR3 is 13 amino acids long. Trimming stripped 6 bases from V and 1 base from J, with 9 bases between. Germline CDR1 and CDR2: MGHDK and SYGVNS. CDR3 sequence reads: CASRQGLQETQYF. The CDR3 DNA follows: TGTGCCAGCAGGCAGGGTCTCCAAGAGACCCAGTACTTC.

The chain is built from TRBV20-1 and TRBJ2-4; D is uncertain. V was trimmed by 3 bases and J by 9 bases, leaving 15 bases between them. From germline, CDR1 is DFQATT and CDR2 SNEGSKA (reference sequence). The CDR3 covers 13 residues. CDR3 sequence (DNA): TGCAGTGCTAGCCTACTTGAGGCCACCATTCAGTACTTC. This encodes CSASLLEATIQYF.

This clonotype was detected ten times or more. This sequence joins TRBV5-1 and TRBJ2-3; no reliable D call. Trimming took off 4 bases at V and 6 bases at J, with 12 bases between the two ends. The germline V gene encodes CDR1 SGHRS and CDR2 YFSETQ. The CDR3 totals 13 residues. The CDR3 reads CASSDPGRDTQYF. The DNA of the CDR3 is TGCGCCAGCAGCGATCCCGGACGGGATACGCAGTATTTT.

This clonotype was seen ten or more times. The chain combines TRBV29-1 with TRBJ1-2; no definite D call. Trimming cost V 2 bases and J 0 bases, with 10 bases left between them. The CDR3 is 14 amino acids. From germline, CDR1 is SQVTM and CDR2 ANQGSEA. CDR3 residues: CSVERQLANYGYTF. The CDR3 nucleotides read TGCAGCGTTGAACGGCAGTTAGCTAACTATGGCTACACCTTC.

Many counts were recorded for this clonotype. The chain carries TRBV6-1 and TRBJ1-5; D remains ambiguous. In germline, CDR1 is MNHNS, CDR2 SASEGT. CDR3 length equals 13 residues. V dropped 8 bases and J dropped 6 bases, with 14 bases sitting between them. CDR3 bases: TGTGCCAGCGGAAACCAGAGGCGTCAGCCCCAGCATTTT. It is translated as CASGNQRRQPQHF.

There are many counts of this clonotype. The gene calls are TRBV20-1 and TRBJ2-4; no definite D call. The CDR3 is 13 amino acids. Germline lookup yields CDR1 DFQATT and CDR2 SNEGSKA (reference sequence). V lost 5 bases and J lost 3, with 11 bases in between. The CDR3 DNA reads TGCAGTGCTCCCACGACCGGCAAAAACATTCAGTACTTC. This sequence encodes CSAPTTGKNIQYF.

This clonotype has at least ten counts. The gene calls are TRBV20-1 and TRBJ2-3; D uncertain. The CDR3 is made up of 14 amino acids. Trimming shortened V by 0 bases and J by 2 bases, and 9 bases separated the two germline ends. Germline loops: CDR1 DFQATT, CDR2 SNEGSKA (reference sequence). The CDR3 coding sequence is TGCAGTGCTAGAGATCATACAGTCACAGATACGCAGTATTTT. It specifies CSARDHTVTDTQYF.

This clonotype was recorded many times. The V and J genes are TRBV7-6 and TRBJ2-3, with TRBD2 matching over 9 bases. The germline gives CDR1 SGHVS, CDR2 FNYEAQ. Losses at the gene ends were 4 bases for V and 2 bases for J; bases not matched to a gene: 13. The CDR3 extends over 18 amino acids. The CDR3 DNA sequence: TGTGCCAGCAGCTACTTATCGGTTAGCGGGAGCACCACAGATACGCAGTATTTT. This translates into CASSYLSVSGSTTDTQYF.

This clonotype was picked up many times. One junction end does not reproduce the germline sequence, and a read error may be involved. V and J are TRBV5-1 and TRBJ2-2; D may be TRBD1 (5 bases). The CDR3 runs to 14 residues. Germline lookup yields CDR1 SGHRS and CDR2 YFSETQ. The CDR3 DNA follows: TGTGCCAGCAGTTTGGGGCCTAACACCGGGGAGCTGTTTTTT. Translated: CASSLGPNTGELFF. The full variable domain, completed using reference TRBV5-1 and TRBJ2-2, is KAGVTQTPRYLIKTRGQQVTLSCSPISGHRSVSWYQQTPGQGLQFLFEYFSETQRNKGNFPGRFSGRQFSNSRSEMNVSTLELGDSALYLCASSLGPNTGELFFGEGSRLTVL.

The rearrangement links TRBV15 to TRBJ1-4, with D unclear. V shed 8 bases and J shed 4 bases, with 20 bases lying between them. The CDR3 length is 16 residues. Germline assignment: CDR1 LNHNV and CDR2 YYDKDF (reference sequence). CDR3 DNA: TGTGCCACCGAGAACGGGATCGCCCGGAGTAATGAAAAACTGTTTTTT. This gives the protein CATENGIARSNEKLFF.

The chain links TRBV7-8 to TRBJ2-1, with D possibly TRBD1 on 5 matching bases. V lost 5 bases, J lost 3 bases, and 8 bases lay in between. Germline loops: CDR1 SGHVS, CDR2 FQNEAQ. The CDR3 loop spans 13 amino acids. The CDR3 here is CASSIDSYNEQFF. The CDR3 bases are TGTGCCAGCAGCATAGACAGCTACAATGAGCAGTTCTTC.

In its sample, this clonotype was seen many times. J is TRBJ2-5 and V is TRBV20-1; tentative D call: TRBD2 (5 bases). V was shortened by 7 bases and J by 0 bases, with 12 bases between the two germline ends. The length of the CDR3 is 13 residues. The germline CDR1 and CDR2 sequences are DFQATT and SNEGSKA (reference sequence). CDR3 nucleotides: TGCAGTGTTCATGGACTGGACCAAGAGACCCAGTACTTC. Encoded protein: CSVHGLDQETQYF.

This clonotype was found many times. The chain recombines TRBV15 with TRBJ1-1, with D unresolved. Germline values: CDR1 LNHNV, CDR2 YYDKDF (reference sequence). V was trimmed by 0 bases and J by 4 bases, leaving 12 bases between them. The CDR3 is made up of 15 amino acids. The chain's CDR3 is CATSRDIGIGTEAFF. The CDR3 coding sequence is TGTGCCACCAGCAGAGATATAGGGATCGGCACTGAAGCTTTCTTT.

This clonotype was recorded many times. The chain combines TRBV29-1 with TRBJ1-1; D is ambiguous. Trimming removed 3 bases at V and 6 bases at J, with 8 bases between. Germline CDR1 SQVTM, CDR2 ANQGSEA. CDR3 length: 11 amino acids. CDR3: CSVEDGAEAFF. CDR3 DNA: TGCAGCGTTGAGGACGGAGCTGAAGCTTTCTTT.

This clonotype has at least ten counts. The J gene is TRBJ1-2, the V gene TRBV5-8, with D possibly matching TRBD1 (5 bases). Trimming pared 0 bases from V and 2 bases from J, leaving 11 bases between. Looked up from germline, CDR1 is SGHTS and CDR2 is YDEGEE. CDR3 length: 15 amino acids. This CDR3 reads CASSLGAGSNYGYTF. CDR3 nucleotides: TGTGCCAGCAGCTTGGGTGCAGGGTCCAACTATGGCTACACCTTC.

This clonotype was seen more than once but under ten times. The chain recombines TRBV12-3 or TRBV12-4 with TRBJ2-5; 7 nucleotides match TRBD2. V shed 8 bases, J shed 0 bases, and the junction held 12 bases outside the gene matches. The CDR3 totals 16 residues. CDR3 nucleotide sequence: TGTGCCAGCGGCCTACGTCTAGCGGAGTACCAAGAGACCCAGTACTTC. This encodes CASGLRLAEYQETQYF.

V is TRBV7-6 and J is TRBJ2-1; D may be TRBD2 (6 bases). The germline V gene encodes CDR1 SGHVS and CDR2 FNYEAQ. Trimming removed 4 bases from V and 7 bases from J, with 17 bases in between. The CDR3 extends over 15 amino acids. The CDR3 DNA reads TGTGCCAGCAGCTCCAATAGCGGTGGGGGGAATGAGCAGTTCTTC. The encoded protein is CASSSNSGGGNEQFF.

This clonotype has at least ten counts. The genes are TRBV4-3 and TRBJ2-7; 7 bases agree with TRBD1. V shed 0 bases and J 6 bases; nucleotides not matched to a gene: 5. Germline CDR1 reads LGHNA; CDR2 reads YSLEER. This CDR3 is built from 14 residues. CDR3 coding DNA: TGCGCCAGCAGCCAAGAACAGGGGTGGGGCGAGCAGTACTTC. This sequence encodes CASSQEQGWGEQYF.

Written as DNA, the CDR3 is TGCGCCAGCAGCCAAGATTGGCAGGGGGGGGCAGATACGCAGTATTTT. Encoded protein: CASSQDWQGGADTQYF. This chain links TRBV4-3 with TRBJ2-3, with D possibly being TRBD1 or TRBD2 (7 bases each). Germline-derived CDR1 and CDR2 are LGHNA and YSLEER. Trimming took off 0 bases at V and 4 bases at J, with 14 bases between the two ends. The CDR3 sequence is 16 residues long.